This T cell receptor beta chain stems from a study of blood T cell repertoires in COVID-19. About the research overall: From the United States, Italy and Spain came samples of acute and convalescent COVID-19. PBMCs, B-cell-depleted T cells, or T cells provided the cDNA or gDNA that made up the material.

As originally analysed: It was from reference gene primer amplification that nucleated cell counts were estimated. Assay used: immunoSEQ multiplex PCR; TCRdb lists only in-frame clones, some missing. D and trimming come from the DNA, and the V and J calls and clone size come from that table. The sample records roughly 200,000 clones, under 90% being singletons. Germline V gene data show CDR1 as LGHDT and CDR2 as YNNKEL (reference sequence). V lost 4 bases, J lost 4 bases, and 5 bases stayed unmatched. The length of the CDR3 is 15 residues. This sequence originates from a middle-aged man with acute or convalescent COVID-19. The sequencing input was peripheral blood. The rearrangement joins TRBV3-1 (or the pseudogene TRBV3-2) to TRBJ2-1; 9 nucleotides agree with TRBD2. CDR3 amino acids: CASSPSGGRYNEQFF. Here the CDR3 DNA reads TGTGCCAGCAGCCCGAGCGGGGGGCGGTACAATGAGCAGTTCTTC.